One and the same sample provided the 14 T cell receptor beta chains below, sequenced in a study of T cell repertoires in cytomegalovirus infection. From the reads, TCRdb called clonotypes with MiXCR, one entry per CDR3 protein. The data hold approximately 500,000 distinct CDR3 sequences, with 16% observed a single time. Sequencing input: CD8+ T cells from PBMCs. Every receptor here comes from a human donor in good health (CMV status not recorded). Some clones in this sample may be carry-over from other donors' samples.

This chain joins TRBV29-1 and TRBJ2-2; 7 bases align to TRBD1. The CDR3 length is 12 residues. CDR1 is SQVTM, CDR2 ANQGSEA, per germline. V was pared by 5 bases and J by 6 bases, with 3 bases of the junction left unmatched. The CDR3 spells CSVRQGAGELFF. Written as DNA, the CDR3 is TGCAGCGTTAGACAGGGTGCCGGGGAGCTGTTTTTT.

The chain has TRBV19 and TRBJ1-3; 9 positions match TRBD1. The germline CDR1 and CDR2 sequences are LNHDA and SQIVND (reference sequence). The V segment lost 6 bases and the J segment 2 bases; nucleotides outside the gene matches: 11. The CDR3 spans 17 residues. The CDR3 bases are TGTGCCAGTAGACGGGACAGGGATATTTCGGCTGGAAACACCATATATTTT. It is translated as CASRRDRDISAGNTIYF. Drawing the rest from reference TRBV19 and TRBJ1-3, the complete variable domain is DGGITQSPKYLFRKEGQNVTLSCEQNLNHDAMYWYRQDPGQGLRLIYYSQIVNDFQKGDIAEGYSVSREKKESFPLTVTSAQKNPTAFYLCASRRDRDISAGNTIYFGEGSWLTVV.

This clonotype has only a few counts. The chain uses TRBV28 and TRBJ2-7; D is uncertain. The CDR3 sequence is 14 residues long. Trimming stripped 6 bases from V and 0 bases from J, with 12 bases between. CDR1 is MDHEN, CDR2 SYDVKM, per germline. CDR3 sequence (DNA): TGTGCCAGCAGGCCCCTATTCCTCTCCTACGAGCAGTACTTC. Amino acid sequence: CASRPLFLSYEQYF.

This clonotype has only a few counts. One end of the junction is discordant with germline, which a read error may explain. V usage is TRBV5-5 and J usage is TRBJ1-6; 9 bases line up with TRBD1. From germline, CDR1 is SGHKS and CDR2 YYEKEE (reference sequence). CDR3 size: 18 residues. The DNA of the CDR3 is TGTGCCAGCAGCTTGGAACAGGGGGCGAACCCCTATGATTCACCCCTCCACTTT. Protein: CASSLEQGANPYDSPLHF.

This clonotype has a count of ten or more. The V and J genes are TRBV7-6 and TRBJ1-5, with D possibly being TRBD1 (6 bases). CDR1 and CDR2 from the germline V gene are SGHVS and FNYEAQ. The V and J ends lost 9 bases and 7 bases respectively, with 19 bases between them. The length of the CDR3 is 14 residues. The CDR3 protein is CARGRGINRQPQHF. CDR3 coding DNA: TGTGCCAGGGGGAGGGGGATAAATCGGCAGCCCCAGCATTTT. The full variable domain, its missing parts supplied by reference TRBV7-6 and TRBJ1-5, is GAGVSQSPRYKVTKRGQDVALRCDPISGHVSLYWYRQALGQGPEFLTYFNYEAQQDKSGLPNDRFSAERPEGSISTLTIQRTEQRDSAMYRCARGRGINRQPQHFGDGTRLSIL.

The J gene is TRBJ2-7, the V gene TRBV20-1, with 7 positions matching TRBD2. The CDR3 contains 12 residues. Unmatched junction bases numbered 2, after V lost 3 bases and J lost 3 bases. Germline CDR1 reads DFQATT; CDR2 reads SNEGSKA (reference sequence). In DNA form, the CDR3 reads TGCAGTGCTAGGTCTAGCGGCTACGAGCAGTACTTC. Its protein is CSARSSGYEQYF.

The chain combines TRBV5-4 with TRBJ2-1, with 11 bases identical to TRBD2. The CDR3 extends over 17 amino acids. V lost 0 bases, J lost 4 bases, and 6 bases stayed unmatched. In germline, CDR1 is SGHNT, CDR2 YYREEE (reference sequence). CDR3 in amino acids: CASSLGFRTSGYNEQFF. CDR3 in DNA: TGTGCCAGCAGCTTGGGGTTCCGGACTAGCGGGTACAATGAGCAGTTCTTC.

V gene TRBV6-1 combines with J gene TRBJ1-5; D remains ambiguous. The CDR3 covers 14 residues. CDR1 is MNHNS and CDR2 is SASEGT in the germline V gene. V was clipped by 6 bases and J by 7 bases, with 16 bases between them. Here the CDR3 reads CASSGRHGAQPQHF. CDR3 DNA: TGTGCCAGCAGCGGAAGACATGGAGCGCAGCCCCAGCATTTT.

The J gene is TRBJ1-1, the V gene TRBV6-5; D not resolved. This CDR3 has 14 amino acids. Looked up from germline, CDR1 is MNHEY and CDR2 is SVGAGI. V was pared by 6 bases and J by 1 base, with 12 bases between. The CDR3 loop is CASSLLRWNTEAFF. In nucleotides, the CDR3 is TGTGCCAGCAGCCTTCTGAGGTGGAACACTGAAGCTTTCTTT.

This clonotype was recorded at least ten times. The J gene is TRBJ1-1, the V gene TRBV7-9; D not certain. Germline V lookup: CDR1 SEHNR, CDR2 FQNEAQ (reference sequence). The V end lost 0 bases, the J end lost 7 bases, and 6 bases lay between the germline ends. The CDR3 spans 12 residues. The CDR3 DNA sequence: TGTGCCAGCAGCTTAGCCCTCCTTGAAGCTTTCTTT. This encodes CASSLALLEAFF.

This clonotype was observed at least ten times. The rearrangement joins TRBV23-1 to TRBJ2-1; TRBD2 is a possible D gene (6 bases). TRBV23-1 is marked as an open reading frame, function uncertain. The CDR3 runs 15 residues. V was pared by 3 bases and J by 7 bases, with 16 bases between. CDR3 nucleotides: TGCGCCAGCAGTCACCCTCCTGGTCGGGAGAATGAGCAGTTCTTC. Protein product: CASSHPPGRENEQFF.

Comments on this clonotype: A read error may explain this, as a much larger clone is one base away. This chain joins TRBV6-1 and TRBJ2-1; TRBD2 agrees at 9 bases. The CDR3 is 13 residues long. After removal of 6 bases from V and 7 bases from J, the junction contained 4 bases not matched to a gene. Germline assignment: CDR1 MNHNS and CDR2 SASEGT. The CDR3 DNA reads TGTGCCAGCAGGTGCGGACTAGCGAATGAGCAGTTCTTC. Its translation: CASRCGLANEQFF.

In DNA, the CDR3 is TGTGCCAGCAGCCAAGGACTAGCGGGGGCTCAAGAGACCCAGTACTTC. This sequence encodes CASSQGLAGAQETQYF. This chain joins TRBV13 and TRBJ2-5, with 13 bases lining up with TRBD2. Germline V gives CDR1 PRHDT, CDR2 FYEKMQ (reference sequence). The CDR3 sequence is 16 residues long. The V gene end was trimmed by 5 bases and the J gene end by 2 bases; junction bases not matched to a gene: 5. Full variable domain (missing parts from reference TRBV13 and TRBJ2-5): AAGVIQSPRHLIKEKRETATLKCYPIPRHDTVYWYQQGPGQDPQFLISFYEKMQSDKGSIPDRFSAQQFSDYHSELNMSSLELGDSALYFCASSQGLAGAQETQYFGPGTRLLVL.

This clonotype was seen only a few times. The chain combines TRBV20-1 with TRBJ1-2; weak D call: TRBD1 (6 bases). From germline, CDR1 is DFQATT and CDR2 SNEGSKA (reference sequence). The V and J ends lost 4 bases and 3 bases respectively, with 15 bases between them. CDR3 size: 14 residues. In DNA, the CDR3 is TGCAGTGCTATACCAGGGGAGGGGTACTATGGCTACACCTTC. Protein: CSAIPGEGYYGYTF.